The rows below give T cell receptor beta chains drawn from one sample of a study of OX40 agonist ivuxolimab in advanced cancers. Assay used: immunoSEQ multiplex PCR; TCRdb lists only in-frame clones, some missing. Of about 82,000 clones listed, more than 80% are singletons. The sequencing here drew on CD4+ or CD8+ T cells sorted from blood, taken in a trial of the OX40 agonist ivuxolimab. These receptors all come from an adult with an advanced solid tumor such as melanoma, head and neck, liver or kidney cancer. The CDR3 runs from the conserved cysteine through the conserved F or W. A D gene is named only where the DNA matches it firmly. Size values are once, few and many counts, or a class for expanded clones, and some rows have none.

v_gene	d_gene	abundance	j_gene	CDR3aa	CDR3nt
TRBV28	TRBD1	NA	TRBJ1-2	CASSLWTGSGYTF	TGTGCCAGCAGCCTGTGGACAGGGTCTGGCTACACCTTC
TRBV7-2	TRBD1	NA	TRBJ2-7	CASSDRGSSPYEQYF	TGTGCCAGCAGCGACAGGGGCAGTTCTCCCTACGAGCAGTACTTC
TRBV2	TRBD2	NA	TRBJ2-6	CASSAGGPGANVLTF	TGTGCCAGCTCCGCGGGGGGCCCTGGGGCCAACGTCCTGACTTTC
TRBV19	NA	NA	TRBJ1-2	CASSRVDRSNYGYTF	TGTGCCAGTAGTAGAGTCGACAGGAGTAACTATGGCTACACCTTC
TRBV15	NA	NA	TRBJ2-7	CATSRDSSVQYF	TGTGCCACCAGCAGGGACAGTTCGGTGCAGTACTTC
TRBV29-1	TRBD1	NA	TRBJ1-2	CSVEAGQGYGYTF	TGCAGCGTTGAGGCCGGACAGGGCTATGGCTACACCTTC
TRBV7-8	NA	NA	TRBJ1-5	CASSSRTANQPQHF	TGTGCCAGCAGCTCACGGACAGCTAATCAGCCCCAGCATTTT
TRBV25-1	TRBD1	NA	TRBJ2-5	CASSNPGQVGETQYF	TGTGCCAGCAGCAACCCAGGACAGGTTGGGGAGACCCAGTACTTC
TRBV11-3	NA	NA	TRBJ2-1	CASSFGNNEQFF	TGTGCCAGCAGCTTCGGTAACAATGAGCAGTTCTTC
TRBV15	TRBD2	NA	TRBJ2-2	CATRARGGRGTGELFF	TGTGCCACCCGGGCGCGGGGGGGCCGTGGCACCGGGGAGCTGTTTTTT
TRBV28	NA	NA	TRBJ1-5	CASSWGSNQPQHF	TGTGCCAGCAGTTGGGGCAGCAATCAGCCCCAGCATTTT
TRBV7-6	NA	once	TRBJ1-6	CASSLTRAGDNSPLHF	TGTGCCAGCAGCTTAACAAGGGCTGGTGACAATTCACCCCTCCACTTT
TRBV6-5	NA	NA	TRBJ1-6	CASSYSSAPYNSPLHF	TGTGCCAGCAGTTACTCCTCGGCCCCCTATAATTCACCCCTCCACTTT
TRBV9	NA	NA	TRBJ1-4	CASSPRFIATNEKLFF	TGTGCCAGCAGCCCGAGGTTTATAGCAACTAATGAAAAACTGTTTTTT
TRBV30	NA	NA	TRBJ2-5	CAWRKGSILQETQYF	TGTGCCTGGAGAAAGGGGTCCATCCTACAAGAGACCCAGTACTTC
TRBV19	NA	NA	TRBJ2-1	CASSIARDNEQFF	TGTGCCAGTAGTATAGCGCGAGACAATGAGCAGTTCTTC
TRBV5-4	NA	NA	TRBJ1-1	CASSFPNGGATEAFF	TGTGCCAGCAGCTTCCCTAATGGGGGCGCCACTGAAGCTTTCTTT
TRBV9	NA	NA	TRBJ2-1	CASSPRTYYNEQFF	TGTGCCAGCAGCCCGAGGACCTACTACAATGAGCAGTTCTTC
TRBV6-6	NA	NA	TRBJ2-7	CASSFSQGKSKGEQYF	TGTGCCAGCAGTTTCTCGCAGGGGAAAAGTAAGGGCGAGCAGTACTTC
TRBV6-1	NA	NA	TRBJ2-5	CASSERLRQYF	TGTGCCAGCAGTGAAAGGCTACGGCAGTACTTC
TRBV7-2	TRBD1	few	TRBJ1-1	CASGSGSGTANTEAFF	TGTGCCAGCGGCTCCGGATCCGGGACAGCGAACACTGAAGCTTTCTTT
TRBV7-2	TRBD1	NA	TRBJ2-7	CASSSEDRDNTYEQYF	TGTGCCAGCAGCTCAGAGGACAGGGATAATACCTACGAGCAGTACTTC
TRBV7-6	NA	NA	TRBJ1-1	CASSFYRDTEAFF	TGTGCCAGCAGCTTTTACAGGGACACTGAAGCTTTCTTT
TRBV5-1	TRBD1	NA	TRBJ1-1	CASSSTGQVFSGTEAFF	TGCGCCAGCAGCTCGACGGGACAGGTCTTCTCGGGGACTGAAGCTTTCTTT
TRBV7-2	TRBD1	NA	TRBJ1-5	CASSTGTARNQPQHF	TGTGCCAGCAGCACTGGGACAGCCCGTAATCAGCCCCAGCATTTT
TRBV2	NA	NA	TRBJ2-7	CASSVGPHSYEQYF	TGTGCCAGCAGTGTTGGGCCACACTCCTACGAGCAGTACTTC
TRBV12-1	NA	NA	TRBJ1-2	CASSHPPGRWGYTF	TGTGCCAGCAGCCACCCCCCCGGCCGGTGGGGCTACACCTTC
TRBV28	NA	few	TRBJ1-4	CASSEGQSFNEKLFF	TGTGCCAGCAGTGAGGGTCAGTCCTTTAATGAAAAACTGTTTTTT
TRBV19	NA	NA	TRBJ2-7	CATRGDLSEQYF	TGTGCTACCAGGGGGGATTTGAGTGAGCAGTACTTC
TRBV5-1	NA	NA	TRBJ1-1	CASSSGLSNTEAFF	TGCGCCAGCAGCTCAGGACTTTCCAACACTGAAGCTTTCTTT
TRBV18	NA	NA	TRBJ2-7	CASSPRAEAYEQYF	TGTGCCAGCTCACCACGGGCGGAGGCCTACGAGCAGTACTTC
TRBV5-1	TRBD2	once	TRBJ2-5	CASSLELAGGWETQYF	TGCGCCAGCAGCTTGGAACTAGCGGGGGGTTGGGAGACCCAGTACTTC
TRBV7-8	NA	NA	TRBJ1-3	CASSLVGGGRNTIYF	TGTGCCAGCAGCTTAGTCGGGGGGGGCAGAAACACCATATATTTT